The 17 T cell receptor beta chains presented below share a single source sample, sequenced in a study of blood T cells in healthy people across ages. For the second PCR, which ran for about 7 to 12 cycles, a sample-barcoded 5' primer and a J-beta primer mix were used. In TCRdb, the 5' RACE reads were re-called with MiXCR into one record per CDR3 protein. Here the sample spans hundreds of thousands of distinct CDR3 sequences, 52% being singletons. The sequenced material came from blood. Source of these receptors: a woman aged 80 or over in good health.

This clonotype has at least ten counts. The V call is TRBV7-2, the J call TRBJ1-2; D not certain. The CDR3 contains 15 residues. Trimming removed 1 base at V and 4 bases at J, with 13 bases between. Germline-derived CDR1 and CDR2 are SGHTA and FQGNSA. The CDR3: CASSLGTGSSYGYTF. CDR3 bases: TGTGCCAGCAGCTTAGGTACTGGCAGCAGCTATGGCTACACCTTC.

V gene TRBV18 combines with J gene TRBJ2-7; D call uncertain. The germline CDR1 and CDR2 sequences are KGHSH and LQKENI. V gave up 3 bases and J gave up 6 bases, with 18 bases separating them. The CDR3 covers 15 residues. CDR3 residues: CASSPGWVPRAEQYF. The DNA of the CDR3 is TGTGCCAGCTCACCGGGCTGGGTACCAAGGGCCGAGCAGTACTTC.

The CDR3 sequence is CASSLPLDRKANEQYF. The CDR3 DNA sequence: TGTGCCAGCAGTTTACCCTTGGACAGGAAAGCGAATGAGCAGTACTTC. The genes are TRBV12-3 or TRBV12-4 and TRBJ2-5; 7 bases line up with TRBD1. This CDR3 is built from 16 residues. V was pared by 2 bases and J by 11 bases, with 17 bases of the junction left unmatched.

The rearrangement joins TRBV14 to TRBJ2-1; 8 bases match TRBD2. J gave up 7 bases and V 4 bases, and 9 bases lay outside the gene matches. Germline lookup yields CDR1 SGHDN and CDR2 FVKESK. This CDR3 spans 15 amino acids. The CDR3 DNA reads TGTGCCAGCAGCCGAATCGGGGGGGCGAGAAATGAGCAGTTCTTC. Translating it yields CASSRIGGARNEQFF.

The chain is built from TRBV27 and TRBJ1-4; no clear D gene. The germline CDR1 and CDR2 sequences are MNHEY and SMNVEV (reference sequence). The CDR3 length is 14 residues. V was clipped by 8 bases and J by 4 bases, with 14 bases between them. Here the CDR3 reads CASSPGRYNEKLFF. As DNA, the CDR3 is TGTGCCAGCTCACCGGGTCGCTATAATGAAAAACTGTTTTTT. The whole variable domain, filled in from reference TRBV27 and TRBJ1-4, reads EAQVTQNPRYLITVTGKKLTVTCSQNMNHEYMSWYRQDPGLGLRQIYYSMNVEVTDKGDVPEGYKVSRKEKRNFPLILESPSPNQTSLYFCASSPGRYNEKLFFGSGTQLSVL.

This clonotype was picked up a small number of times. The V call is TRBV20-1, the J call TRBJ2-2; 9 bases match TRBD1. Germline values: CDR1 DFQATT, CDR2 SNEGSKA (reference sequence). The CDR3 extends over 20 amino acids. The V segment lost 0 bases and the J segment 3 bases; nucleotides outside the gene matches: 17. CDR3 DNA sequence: TGCAGTGCTAGAGATTCCAGACTAAATACAGGGGGCATGGACACCGGGGAGCTGTTTTTT. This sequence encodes CSARDSRLNTGGMDTGELFF.

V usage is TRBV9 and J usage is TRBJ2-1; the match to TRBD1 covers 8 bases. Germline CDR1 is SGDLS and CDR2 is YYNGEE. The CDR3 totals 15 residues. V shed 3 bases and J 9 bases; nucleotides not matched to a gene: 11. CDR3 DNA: TGTGCCAGCAGCGCATACGACAGGGGCGCGGTTGAGCAGTTCTTC. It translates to CASSAYDRGAVEQFF.

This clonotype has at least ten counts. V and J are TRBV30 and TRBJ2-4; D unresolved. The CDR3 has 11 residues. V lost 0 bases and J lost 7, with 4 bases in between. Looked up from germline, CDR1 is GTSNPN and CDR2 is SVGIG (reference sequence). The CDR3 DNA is TGTGCCTGGAGTGTACGTAACATTCAGTACTTC. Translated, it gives CAWSVRNIQYF.

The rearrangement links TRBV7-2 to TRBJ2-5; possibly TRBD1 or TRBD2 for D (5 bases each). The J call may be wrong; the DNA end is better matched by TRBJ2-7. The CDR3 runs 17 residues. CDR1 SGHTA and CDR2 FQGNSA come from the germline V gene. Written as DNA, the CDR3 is TGTGCCAGCAGCTTGCAAGTTACCGGGACGACAACCTACGAGCAGTACTTC. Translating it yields CASSLQVTGTTTYEQYF.

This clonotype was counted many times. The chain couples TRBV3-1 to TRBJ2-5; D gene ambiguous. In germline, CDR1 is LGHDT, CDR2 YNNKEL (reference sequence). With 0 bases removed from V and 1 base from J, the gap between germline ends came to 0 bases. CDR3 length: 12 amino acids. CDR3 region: CASSQDQETQYF. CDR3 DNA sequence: TGTGCCAGCAGCCAAGACCAAGAGACCCAGTACTTC.

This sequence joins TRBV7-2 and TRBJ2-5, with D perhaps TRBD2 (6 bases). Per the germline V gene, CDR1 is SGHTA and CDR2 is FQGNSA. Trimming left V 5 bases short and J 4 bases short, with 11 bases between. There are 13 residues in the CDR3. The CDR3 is CASSVTRSETQYF. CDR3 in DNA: TGTGCCAGCAGCGTGACTAGATCAGAGACCCAGTACTTC.

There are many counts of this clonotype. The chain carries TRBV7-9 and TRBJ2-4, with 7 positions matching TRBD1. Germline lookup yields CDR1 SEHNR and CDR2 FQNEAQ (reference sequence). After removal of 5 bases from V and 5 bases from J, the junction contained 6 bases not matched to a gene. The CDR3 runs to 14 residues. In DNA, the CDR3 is TGTGCCAGCAGCCCACAGGGGAGCCAAAACATTCAGTACTTC. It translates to CASSPQGSQNIQYF. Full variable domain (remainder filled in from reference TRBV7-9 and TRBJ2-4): DTGVSQNPRHKITKRGQNVTFRCDPISEHNRLYWYRQTLGQGPEFLTYFQNEAQLEKSRLLSDRFSAERPKGSFSTLEIQRTEQGDSAMYLCASSPQGSQNIQYFGAGTRLSVL.

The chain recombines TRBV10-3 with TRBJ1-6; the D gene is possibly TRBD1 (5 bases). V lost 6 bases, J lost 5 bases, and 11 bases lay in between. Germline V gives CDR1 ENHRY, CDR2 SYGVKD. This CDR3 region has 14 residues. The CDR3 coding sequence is TGTGCCATCAGGGGGACCTATGATAATTCACCCCTCCACTTT. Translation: CAIRGTYDNSPLHF.

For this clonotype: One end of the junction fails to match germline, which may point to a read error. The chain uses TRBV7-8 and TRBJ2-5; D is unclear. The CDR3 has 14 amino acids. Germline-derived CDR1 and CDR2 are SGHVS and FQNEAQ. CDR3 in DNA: TGTGCCAGCAGCTTAGCGGGTTTAGTTTGCGAGCAGTACTTT. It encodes CASSLAGLVCEQYF.

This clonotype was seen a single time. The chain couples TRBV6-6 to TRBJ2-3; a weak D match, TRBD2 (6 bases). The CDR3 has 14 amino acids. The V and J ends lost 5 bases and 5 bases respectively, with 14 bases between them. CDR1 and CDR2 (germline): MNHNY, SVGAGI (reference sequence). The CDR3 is CASSTLAPRDTQYF. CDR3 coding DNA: TGTGCCAGCAGTACCCTAGCGCCAAGAGATACGCAGTATTTT.

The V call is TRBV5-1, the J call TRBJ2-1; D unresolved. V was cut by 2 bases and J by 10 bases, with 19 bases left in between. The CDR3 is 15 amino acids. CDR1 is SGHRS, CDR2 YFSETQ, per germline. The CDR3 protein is CASSFTAGSSYEQFF. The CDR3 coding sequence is TGCGCCAGCAGCTTTACAGCAGGCAGCTCCTACGAGCAGTTCTTC.

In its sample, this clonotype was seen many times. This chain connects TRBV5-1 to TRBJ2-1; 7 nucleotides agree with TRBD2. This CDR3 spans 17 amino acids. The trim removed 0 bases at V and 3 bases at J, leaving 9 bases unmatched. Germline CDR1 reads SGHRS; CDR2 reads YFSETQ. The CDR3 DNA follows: TGCGCCAGCAGCTTGGCCATGCGCGGGAGAGGCTACAATGAGCAGTTCTTC. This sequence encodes CASSLAMRGRGYNEQFF.